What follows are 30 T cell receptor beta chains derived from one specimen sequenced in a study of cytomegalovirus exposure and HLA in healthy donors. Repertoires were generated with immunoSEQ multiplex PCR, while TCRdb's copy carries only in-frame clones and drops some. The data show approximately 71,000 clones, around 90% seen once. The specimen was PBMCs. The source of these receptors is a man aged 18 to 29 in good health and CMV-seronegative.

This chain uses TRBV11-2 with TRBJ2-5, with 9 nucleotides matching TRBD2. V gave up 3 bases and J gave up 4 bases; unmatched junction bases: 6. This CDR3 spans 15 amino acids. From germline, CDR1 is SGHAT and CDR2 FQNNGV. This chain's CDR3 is CASSFSGSFSETQYF. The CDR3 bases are TGTGCCAGCAGCTTTAGCGGGAGTTTTTCAGAGACCCAGTACTTC.

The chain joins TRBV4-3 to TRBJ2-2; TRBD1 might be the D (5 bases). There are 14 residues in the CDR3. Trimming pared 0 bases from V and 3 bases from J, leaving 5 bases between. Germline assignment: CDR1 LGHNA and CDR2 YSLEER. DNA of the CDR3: TGCGCCAGCAGCCAAGACAGGGACACCGGGGAGCTGTTTTTT. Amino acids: CASSQDRDTGELFF.

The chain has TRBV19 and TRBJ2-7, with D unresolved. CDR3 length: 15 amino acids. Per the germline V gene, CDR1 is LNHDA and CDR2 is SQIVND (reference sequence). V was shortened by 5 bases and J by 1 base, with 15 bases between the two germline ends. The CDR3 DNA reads TGTGCCAGTAGTTCCGACTGGATCGGGTCCTACGAGCAGTACTTC. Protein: CASSSDWIGSYEQYF.

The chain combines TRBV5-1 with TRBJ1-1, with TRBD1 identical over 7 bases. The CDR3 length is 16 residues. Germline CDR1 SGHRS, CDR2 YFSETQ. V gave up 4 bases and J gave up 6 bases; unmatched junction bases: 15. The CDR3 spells CASSRSRGGGSPEAFF. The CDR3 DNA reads TGCGCCAGCAGCCGATCAAGAGGGGGCGGGTCCCCTGAAGCTTTCTTT. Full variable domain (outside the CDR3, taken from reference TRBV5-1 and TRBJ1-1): KAGVTQTPRYLIKTRGQQVTLSCSPISGHRSVSWYQQTPGQGLQFLFEYFSETQRNKGNFPGRFSGRQFSNSRSEMNVSTLELGDSALYLCASSRSRGGGSPEAFFGQGTRLTVV.

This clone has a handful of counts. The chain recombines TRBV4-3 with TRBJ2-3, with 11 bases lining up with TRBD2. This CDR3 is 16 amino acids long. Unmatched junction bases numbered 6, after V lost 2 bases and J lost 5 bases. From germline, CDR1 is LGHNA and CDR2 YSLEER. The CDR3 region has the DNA TGCGCCAGCAGCCAAACTAGCGGGAGTTGGATAGATACGCAGTATTTT. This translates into CASSQTSGSWIDTQYF.

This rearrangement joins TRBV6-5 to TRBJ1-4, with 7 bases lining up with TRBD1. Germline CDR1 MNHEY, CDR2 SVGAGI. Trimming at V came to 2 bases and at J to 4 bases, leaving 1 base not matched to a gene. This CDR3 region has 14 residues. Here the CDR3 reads CASSYGTVNEKLFF. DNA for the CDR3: TGTGCCAGCAGTTACGGGACAGTTAATGAAAAACTGTTTTTT.

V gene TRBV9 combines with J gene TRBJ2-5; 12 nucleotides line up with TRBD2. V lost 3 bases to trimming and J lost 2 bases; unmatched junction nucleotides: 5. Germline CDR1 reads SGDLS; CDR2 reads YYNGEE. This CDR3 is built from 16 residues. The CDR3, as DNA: TGTGCCAGCAGCGAGGAGGGGACTAGCGGGCAAGAGACCCAGTACTTC. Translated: CASSEEGTSGQETQYF.

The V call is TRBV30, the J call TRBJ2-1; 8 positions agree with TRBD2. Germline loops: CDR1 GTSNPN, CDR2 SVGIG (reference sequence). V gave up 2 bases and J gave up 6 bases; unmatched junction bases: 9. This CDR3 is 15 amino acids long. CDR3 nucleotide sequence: TGTGCCTGGAGTTCACTAGCGGCTTACACCAATGAGCAGTTCTTC. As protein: CAWSSLAAYTNEQFF.

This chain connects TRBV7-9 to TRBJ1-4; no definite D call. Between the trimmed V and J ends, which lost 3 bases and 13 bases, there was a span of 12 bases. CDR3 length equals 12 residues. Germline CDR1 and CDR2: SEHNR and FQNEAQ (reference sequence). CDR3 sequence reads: CASSFDGPGLFF. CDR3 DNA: TGTGCCAGCAGCTTTGACGGTCCGGGACTGTTTTTT.

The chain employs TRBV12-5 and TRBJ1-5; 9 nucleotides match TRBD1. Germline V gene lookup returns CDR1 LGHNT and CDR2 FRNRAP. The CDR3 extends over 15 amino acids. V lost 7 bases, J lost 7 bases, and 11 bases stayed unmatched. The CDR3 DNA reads TGTGCTAGTGCCCCAGGGACAGGGAGATTCCAGCCCCAGCATTTT. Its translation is CASAPGTGRFQPQHF. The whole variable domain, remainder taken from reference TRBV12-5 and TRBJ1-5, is DARVTQTPRHKVTEMGQEVTMRCQPILGHNTVFWYRQTMMQGLELLAYFRNRAPLDDSGMPKDRFSAEMPDATLATLKIQPSEPRDSAVYFCASAPGTGRFQPQHFGDGTRLSIL.

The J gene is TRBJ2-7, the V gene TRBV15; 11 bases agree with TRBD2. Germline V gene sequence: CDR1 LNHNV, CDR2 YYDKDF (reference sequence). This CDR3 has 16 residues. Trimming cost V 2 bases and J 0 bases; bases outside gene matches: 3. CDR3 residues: CATSRTSGSVSYEQYF. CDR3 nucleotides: TGTGCCACCAGCAGAACTAGCGGGAGTGTCTCCTACGAGCAGTACTTC.

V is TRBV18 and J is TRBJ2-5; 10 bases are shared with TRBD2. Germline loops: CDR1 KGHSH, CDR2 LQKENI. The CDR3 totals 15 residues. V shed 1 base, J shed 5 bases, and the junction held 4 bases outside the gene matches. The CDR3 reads CASSPQAAGGETQYF. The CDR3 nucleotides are TGTGCCAGCTCACCACAGGCAGCGGGAGGGGAGACCCAGTACTTC. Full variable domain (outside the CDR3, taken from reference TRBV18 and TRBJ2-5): NAGVMQNPRHLVRRRGQEARLRCSPMKGHSHVYWYRQLPEEGLKFMVYLQKENIIDESGMPKERFSAEFPKEGPSILRIQQVVRGDSAAYFCASSPQAAGGETQYFGPGTRLLVL.

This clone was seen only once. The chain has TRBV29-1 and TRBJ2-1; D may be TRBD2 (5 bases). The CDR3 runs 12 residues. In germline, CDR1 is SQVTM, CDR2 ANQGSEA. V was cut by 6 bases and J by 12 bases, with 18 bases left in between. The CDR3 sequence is CSVRGLVLGQFF. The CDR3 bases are TGCAGCGTACGGGGTCTGGTGTTGGGGCAGTTCTTC.

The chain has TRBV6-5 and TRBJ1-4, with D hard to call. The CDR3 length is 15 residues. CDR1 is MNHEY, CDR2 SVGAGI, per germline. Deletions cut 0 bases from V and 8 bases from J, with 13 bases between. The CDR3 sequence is CASSYSGNGGEKLFF. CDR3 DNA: TGTGCCAGCAGTTACTCTGGAAACGGCGGGGAAAAACTGTTTTTT.

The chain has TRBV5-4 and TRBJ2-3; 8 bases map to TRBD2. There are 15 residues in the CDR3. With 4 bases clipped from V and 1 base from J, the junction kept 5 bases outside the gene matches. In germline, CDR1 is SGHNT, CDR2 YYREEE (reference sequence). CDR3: CASSDLTSGTDTQYF. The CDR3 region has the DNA TGTGCCAGCAGCGACCTGACTAGCGGCACAGATACGCAGTATTTT.

CDR3 nucleotide sequence: TGTGCCAGCAGTTTATCCGGGACAGGGAATGCCGGGGCCAACGTCCTGACTTTC. Protein: CASSLSGTGNAGANVLTF. This chain joins TRBV27 and TRBJ2-6; 9 bases line up with TRBD1. The CDR3 spans 18 residues. Germline CDR1 and CDR2: MNHEY and SMNVEV (reference sequence). V dropped 0 bases and J dropped 4; count of bases not matched to a gene: 7.

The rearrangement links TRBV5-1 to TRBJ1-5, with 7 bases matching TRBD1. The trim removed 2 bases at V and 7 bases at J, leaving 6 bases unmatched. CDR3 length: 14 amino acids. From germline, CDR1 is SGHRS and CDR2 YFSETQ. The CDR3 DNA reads TGCGCCAGCAGCTTAGGGGGCTTGCGGCAGCCCCAGCATTTT. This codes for CASSLGGLRQPQHF.

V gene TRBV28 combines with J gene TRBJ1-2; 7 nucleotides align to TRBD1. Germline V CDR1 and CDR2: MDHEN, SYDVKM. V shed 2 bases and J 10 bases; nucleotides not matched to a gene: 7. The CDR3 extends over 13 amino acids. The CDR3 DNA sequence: TGTGCCAGCAGTTTAGACGACAGGGCGCTCTACACCTTC. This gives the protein CASSLDDRALYTF.

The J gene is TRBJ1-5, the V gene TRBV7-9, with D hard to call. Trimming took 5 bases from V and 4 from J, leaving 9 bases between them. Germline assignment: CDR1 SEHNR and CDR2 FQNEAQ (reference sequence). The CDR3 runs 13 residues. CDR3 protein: CASSPQANQPQHF. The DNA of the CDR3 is TGTGCCAGCAGCCCTCAGGCGAATCAGCCCCAGCATTTT.

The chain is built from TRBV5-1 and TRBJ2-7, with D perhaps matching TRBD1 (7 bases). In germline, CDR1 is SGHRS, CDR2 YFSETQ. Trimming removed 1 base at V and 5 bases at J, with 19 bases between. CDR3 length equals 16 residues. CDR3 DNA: TGCGCCAGCAGCTTGAAATCAGGGGGGCGCTCTCACGAGCAGTACTTC. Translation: CASSLKSGGRSHEQYF.

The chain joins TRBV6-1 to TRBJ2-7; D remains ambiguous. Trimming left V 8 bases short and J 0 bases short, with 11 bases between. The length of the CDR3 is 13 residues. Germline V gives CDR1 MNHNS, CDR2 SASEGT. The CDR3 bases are TGTGCCAGCGAGGCGTCGAGCTCCTACGAGCAGTACTTC. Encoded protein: CASEASSSYEQYF.

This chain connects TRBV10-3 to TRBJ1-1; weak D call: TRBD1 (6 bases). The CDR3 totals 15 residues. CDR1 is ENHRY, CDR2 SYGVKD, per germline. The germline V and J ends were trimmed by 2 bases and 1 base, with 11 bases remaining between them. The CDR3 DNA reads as TGTGCCATCAGTGAGCCGGGACATAAGAACACTGAAGCTTTCTTT. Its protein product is CAISEPGHKNTEAFF.

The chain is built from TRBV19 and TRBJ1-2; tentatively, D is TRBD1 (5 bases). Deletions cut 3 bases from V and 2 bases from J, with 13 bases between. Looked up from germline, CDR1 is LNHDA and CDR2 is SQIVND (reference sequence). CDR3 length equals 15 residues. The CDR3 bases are TGTGCCAGTAGTATTTATCGATGGGGCAACTATGGCTACACCTTC. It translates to CASSIYRWGNYGYTF. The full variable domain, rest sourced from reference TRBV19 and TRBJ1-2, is DGGITQSPKYLFRKEGQNVTLSCEQNLNHDAMYWYRQDPGQGLRLIYYSQIVNDFQKGDIAEGYSVSREKKESFPLTVTSAQKNPTAFYLCASSIYRWGNYGYTFGSGTRLTVV.

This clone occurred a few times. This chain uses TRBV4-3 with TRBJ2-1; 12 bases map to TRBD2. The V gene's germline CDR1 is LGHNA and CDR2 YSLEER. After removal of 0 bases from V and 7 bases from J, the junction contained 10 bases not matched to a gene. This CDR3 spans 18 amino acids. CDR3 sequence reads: CASSQDRELAGGFNEQFF. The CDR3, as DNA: TGCGCCAGCAGCCAAGATAGGGAACTAGCGGGAGGTTTTAATGAGCAGTTCTTC.

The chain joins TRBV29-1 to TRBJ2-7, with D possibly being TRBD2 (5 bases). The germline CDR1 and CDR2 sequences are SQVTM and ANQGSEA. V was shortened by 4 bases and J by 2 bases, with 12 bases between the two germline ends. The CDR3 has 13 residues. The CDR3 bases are TGCAGCGTTGGAGGGCGCCCAACCTACGAGCAGTACTTC. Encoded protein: CSVGGRPTYEQYF.

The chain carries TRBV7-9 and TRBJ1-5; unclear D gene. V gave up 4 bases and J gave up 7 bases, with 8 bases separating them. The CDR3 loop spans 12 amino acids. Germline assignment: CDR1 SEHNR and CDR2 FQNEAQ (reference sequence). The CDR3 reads CASSSPGQPQHF. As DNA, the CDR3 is TGTGCCAGCAGCTCTCCGGGGCAGCCCCAGCATTTT.

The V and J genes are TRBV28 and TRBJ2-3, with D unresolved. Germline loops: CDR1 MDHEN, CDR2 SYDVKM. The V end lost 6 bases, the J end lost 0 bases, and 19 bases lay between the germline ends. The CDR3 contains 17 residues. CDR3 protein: CASRLRYPEPSTDTQYF. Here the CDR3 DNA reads TGTGCCAGCAGGCTGAGGTACCCGGAGCCTAGCACAGATACGCAGTATTTT.

The CDR3 DNA reads TGCAGCGCTCCAACTAACCGGGGACTAGCGGGGCAAGAGACCCAGTACTTC. As protein: CSAPTNRGLAGQETQYF. This sequence joins TRBV29-1 and TRBJ2-5; the match to TRBD2 covers 13 bases. Germline-derived CDR1 and CDR2 are SQVTM and ANQGSEA. V lost 7 bases and J lost 2; bases outside the gene matches: 13. The CDR3 has 17 amino acids.

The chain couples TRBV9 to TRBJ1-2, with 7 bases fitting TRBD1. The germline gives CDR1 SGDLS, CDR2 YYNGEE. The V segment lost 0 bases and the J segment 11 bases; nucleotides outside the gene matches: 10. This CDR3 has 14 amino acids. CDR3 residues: CASSVARGQVRYTF. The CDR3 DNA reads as TGTGCCAGCAGCGTAGCGAGGGGGCAGGTGCGGTACACCTTC.

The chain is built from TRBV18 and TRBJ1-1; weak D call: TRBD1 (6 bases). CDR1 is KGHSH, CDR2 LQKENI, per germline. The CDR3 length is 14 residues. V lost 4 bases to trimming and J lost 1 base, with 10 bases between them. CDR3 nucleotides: TGTGCCAGCTCACGACGGACAGAGAACACTGAAGCTTTCTTT. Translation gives CASSRRTENTEAFF.